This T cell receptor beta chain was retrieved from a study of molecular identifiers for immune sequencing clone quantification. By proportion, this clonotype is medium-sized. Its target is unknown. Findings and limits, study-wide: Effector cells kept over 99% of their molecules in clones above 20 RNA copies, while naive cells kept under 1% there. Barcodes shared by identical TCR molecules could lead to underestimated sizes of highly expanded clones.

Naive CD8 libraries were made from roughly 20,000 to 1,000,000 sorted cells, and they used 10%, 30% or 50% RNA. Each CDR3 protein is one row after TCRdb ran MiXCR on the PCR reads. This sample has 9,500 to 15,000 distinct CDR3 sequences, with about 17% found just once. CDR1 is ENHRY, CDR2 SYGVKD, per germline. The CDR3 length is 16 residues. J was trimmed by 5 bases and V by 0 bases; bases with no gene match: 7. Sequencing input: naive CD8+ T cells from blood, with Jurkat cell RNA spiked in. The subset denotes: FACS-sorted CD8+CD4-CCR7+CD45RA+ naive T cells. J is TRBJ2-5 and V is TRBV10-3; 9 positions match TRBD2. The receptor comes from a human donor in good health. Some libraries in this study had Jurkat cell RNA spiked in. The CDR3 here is CAISESSASGTETQYF. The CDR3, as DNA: TGTGCCATCAGTGAGTCTTCCGCTAGCGGGACGGAGACCCAGTACTTC.